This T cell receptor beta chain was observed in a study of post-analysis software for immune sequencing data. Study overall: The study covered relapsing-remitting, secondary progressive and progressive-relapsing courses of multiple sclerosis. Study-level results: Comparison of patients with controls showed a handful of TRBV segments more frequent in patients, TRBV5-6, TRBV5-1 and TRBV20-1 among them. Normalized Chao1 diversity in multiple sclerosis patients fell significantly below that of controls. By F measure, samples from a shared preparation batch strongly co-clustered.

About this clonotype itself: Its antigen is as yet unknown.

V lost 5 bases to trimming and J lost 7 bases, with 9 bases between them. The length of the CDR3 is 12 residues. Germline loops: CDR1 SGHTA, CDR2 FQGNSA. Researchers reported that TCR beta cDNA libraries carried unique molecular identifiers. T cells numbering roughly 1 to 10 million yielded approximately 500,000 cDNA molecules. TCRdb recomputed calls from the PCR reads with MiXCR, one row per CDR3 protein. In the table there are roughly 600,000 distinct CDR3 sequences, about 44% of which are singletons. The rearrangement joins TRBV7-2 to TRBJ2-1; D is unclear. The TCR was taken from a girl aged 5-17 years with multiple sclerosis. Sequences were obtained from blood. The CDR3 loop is CASSHPRNEQFF. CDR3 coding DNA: TGTGCCAGCAGCCACCCCCGTAATGAGCAGTTCTTC.